This is a list of T cell receptor beta chains from one sample in a study of STAT5B mutations in CD4+ large granular lymphocyte leukemia. The protocol was immunoSEQ multiplex PCR, while the TCRdb copy is restricted to in-frame clones and leaves out a portion. The sample carries around 30,000 clones, 65% to 80% recorded once. Sequencing input: CD4+ T cells from blood buffy coats. The receptor source for this set is a human donor in good health. Both conserved end residues are part of each CDR3. D genes are given only for firm matches. Expanded clones get a size class; other rows say once, few or many, or leave the size out.

j_call,v_call,d_call,clone_size,cdr3_aa,cdr3_nt
TRBJ1-1,TRBV5-6,NA,NA,CASSPPEGITEAFF,TGTGCCAGCAGCCCCCCAGAAGGGATCACTGAAGCTTTCTTT
TRBJ1-1,TRBV6-6,NA,NA,CAASWRGNTEAFF,TGTGCAGCTTCATGGAGAGGGAACACTGAAGCTTTCTTT
TRBJ2-3,TRBV27,NA,NA,CASSLRRARTDTQYF,TGTGCCAGCAGTCTCCGCCGAGCTCGCACAGATACGCAGTATTTT
TRBJ1-3,TRBV19,TRBD1,few,CASSTSGGISGNTIYF,TGTGCCAGTAGTACGTCAGGGGGCATAAGCGGAAACACCATATATTTT
TRBJ2-4,TRBV11-2,TRBD2,NA,CASSLEMGLAVNIQYF,TGTGCCAGCAGCTTAGAAATGGGACTAGCGGTAAACATTCAGTACTTC
TRBJ2-1,TRBV11-3,NA,NA,CASSSLQGHYNEQFF,TGTGCCAGCAGCTCTCTTCAGGGGCACTACAATGAGCAGTTCTTC
TRBJ2-3,TRBV5-5,NA,NA,CASSYGTLGDTQYF,TGTGCCAGCAGCTACGGGACGTTGGGCGATACGCAGTATTTT
TRBJ1-1,TRBV28,TRBD1,NA,CASSFTGVGNTEAFF,TGTGCCAGCAGTTTCACAGGGGTAGGGAACACTGAAGCTTTCTTT
TRBJ1-5,TRBV19,NA,NA,CASRPRDFSNQPQHF,TGTGCCAGTAGACCCCGAGACTTTAGCAATCAGCCCCAGCATTTT
TRBJ2-1,TRBV10-3,TRBD2,NA,CAISRLAENNEQFF,TGTGCCATCAGCAGACTAGCGGAAAACAATGAGCAGTTCTTC
TRBJ1-1,TRBV29-1,TRBD1,few,CSVDAGGEWTEAFF,TGCAGCGTTGACGCAGGGGGCGAGTGGACTGAAGCTTTCTTT